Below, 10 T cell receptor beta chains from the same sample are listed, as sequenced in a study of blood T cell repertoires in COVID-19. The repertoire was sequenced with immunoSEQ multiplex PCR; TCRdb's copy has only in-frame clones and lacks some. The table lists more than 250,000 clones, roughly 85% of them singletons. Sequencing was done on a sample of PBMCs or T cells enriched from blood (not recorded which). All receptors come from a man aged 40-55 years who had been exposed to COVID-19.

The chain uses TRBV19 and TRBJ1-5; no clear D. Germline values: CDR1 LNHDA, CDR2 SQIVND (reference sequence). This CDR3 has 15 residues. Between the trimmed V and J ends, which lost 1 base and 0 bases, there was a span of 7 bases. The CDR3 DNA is TGTGCCAGTAGTATAGCCCGTTATAGCAATCAGCCCCAGCATTTT. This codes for CASSIARYSNQPQHF.

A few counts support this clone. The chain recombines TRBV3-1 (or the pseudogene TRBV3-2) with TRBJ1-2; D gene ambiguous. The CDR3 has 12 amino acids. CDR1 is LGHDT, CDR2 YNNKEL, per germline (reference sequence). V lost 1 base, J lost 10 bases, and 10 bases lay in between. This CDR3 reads CASSQGGRLYTF. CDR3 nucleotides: TGTGCCAGCAGCCAAGGTGGCAGACTCTACACCTTC.

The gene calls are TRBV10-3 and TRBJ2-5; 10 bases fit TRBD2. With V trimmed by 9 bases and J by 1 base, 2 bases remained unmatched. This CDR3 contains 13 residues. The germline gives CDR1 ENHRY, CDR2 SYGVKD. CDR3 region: CAIAGGAQETQYF. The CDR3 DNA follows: TGTGCCATAGCGGGAGGGGCCCAAGAGACCCAGTACTTC.

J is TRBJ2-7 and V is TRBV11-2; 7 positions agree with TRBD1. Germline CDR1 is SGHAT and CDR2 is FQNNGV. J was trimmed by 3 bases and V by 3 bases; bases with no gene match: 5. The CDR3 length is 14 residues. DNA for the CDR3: TGTGCCAGCAGCTTGATCCGGGACAGCTACGAGCAGTACTTC. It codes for CASSLIRDSYEQYF.

Here the CDR3 reads CASSRRGAGQYYGYTF. CDR3 coding DNA: TGTGCCAGCAGCCGGCGGGGGGCGGGACAGTACTATGGCTACACCTTC. The genes are TRBV5-6 and TRBJ1-2; the match to TRBD1 covers 7 bases. The trim removed 4 bases at V and 3 bases at J, leaving 12 bases unmatched. The germline V gene encodes CDR1 SGHDT and CDR2 YYEEEE. The CDR3 covers 16 residues.

The CDR3 spells CASSSGLAENTDTQYF. The CDR3, as DNA: TGTGCCAGCAGCTCGGGACTAGCGGAAAACACAGATACGCAGTATTTT. V usage is TRBV3-1 (or the pseudogene TRBV3-2) and J usage is TRBJ2-3, with 11 positions matching TRBD2. Germline CDR1 is LGHDT and CDR2 is YNNKEL (reference sequence). J lost 2 bases, V lost 5 bases, and 6 bases had no gene match. The CDR3 is made up of 16 amino acids.

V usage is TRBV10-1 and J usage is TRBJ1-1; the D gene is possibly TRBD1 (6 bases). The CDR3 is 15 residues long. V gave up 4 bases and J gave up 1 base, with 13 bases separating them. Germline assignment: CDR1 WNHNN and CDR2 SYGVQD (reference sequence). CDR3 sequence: CASSGGGTGNTEAFF. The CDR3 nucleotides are TGCGCCAGCAGTGGAGGGGGAACCGGGAACACTGAAGCTTTCTTT.

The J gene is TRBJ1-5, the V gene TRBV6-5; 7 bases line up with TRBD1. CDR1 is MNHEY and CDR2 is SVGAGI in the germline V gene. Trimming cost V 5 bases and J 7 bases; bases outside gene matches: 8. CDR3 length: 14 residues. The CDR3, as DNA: TGTGCCAGCAGTCTCCGGGACAGAAGGCAGCCCCAGCATTTT. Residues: CASSLRDRRQPQHF.

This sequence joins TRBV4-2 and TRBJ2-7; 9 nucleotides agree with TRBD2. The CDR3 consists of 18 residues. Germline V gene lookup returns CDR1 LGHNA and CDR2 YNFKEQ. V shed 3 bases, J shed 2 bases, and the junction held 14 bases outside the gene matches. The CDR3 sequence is CASSQDLAGGDLTYEQYF. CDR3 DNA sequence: TGTGCCAGCAGCCAGGACCTCGCGGGAGGGGACTTAACCTACGAGCAGTACTTC.

CDR3: CASSYGGLVTDTQYF. CDR3 DNA: TGTGCCAGCAGTTACGGAGGACTAGTGACAGATACGCAGTATTTT. This chain uses TRBV6-5 with TRBJ2-3, with 7 bases lining up with TRBD2. The germline V gene has CDR1 MNHEY and CDR2 SVGAGI. The length of the CDR3 is 15 residues. Unmatched junction bases numbered 5, after V lost 2 bases and J lost 3 bases.